This T cell receptor (beta chain) was profiled in a study of OX40 agonist ivuxolimab in advanced cancers. General observations from the study: Both CD4+ and CD8+ T cell populations in blood had undergone clonal expansion by week 6 at 0.1 to 3.0 mg/kg. Low normalized clonal expansion also occurred in some nonresponding patients.

Patients were ineligible given autoimmune disease history or systemic immunosuppression. Produced via immunoSEQ multiplex PCR; TCRdb's table is partial and in-frame only. The table includes tens of thousands of clones, roughly 88% detected once. On this clone itself: The antigen is undetermined.

The length of the CDR3 is 16 residues. Germline assignment: CDR1 SGHNT and CDR2 YYREEE (reference sequence). V dropped 4 bases and J dropped 1 base, with 14 bases sitting between them. Sequencing was performed on CD4+ or CD8+ T cells sorted from blood, taken in a trial of the OX40 agonist ivuxolimab. This receptor was taken from an adult with an advanced solid tumor such as melanoma, head and neck, liver or kidney cancer. The V and J genes are TRBV5-4 and TRBJ2-2; D is ambiguous. The CDR3 coding sequence is TGTGCCAGCAGCCCACCACGGGTCGGGAACACCGGGGAGCTGTTTTTT. Translating it yields CASSPPRVGNTGELFF. Supplemented by reference TRBV5-4 and TRBJ2-2, the full variable domain reads ETGVTQSPTHLIKTRGQQVTLRCSSQSGHNTVSWYQQALGQGPQFIFQYYREEENGRGNFPPRFSGLQFPNYSSELNVNALELDDSALYLCASSPPRVGNTGELFFGEGSRLTVL.